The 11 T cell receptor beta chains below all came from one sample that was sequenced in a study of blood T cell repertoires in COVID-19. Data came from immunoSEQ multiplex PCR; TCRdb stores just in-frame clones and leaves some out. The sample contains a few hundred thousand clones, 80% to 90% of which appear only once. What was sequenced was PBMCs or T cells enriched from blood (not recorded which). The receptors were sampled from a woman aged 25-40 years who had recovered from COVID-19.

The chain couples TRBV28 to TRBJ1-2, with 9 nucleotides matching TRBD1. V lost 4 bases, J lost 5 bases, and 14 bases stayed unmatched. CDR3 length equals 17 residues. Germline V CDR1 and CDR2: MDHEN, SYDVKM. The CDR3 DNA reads TGTGCCAGCAGTTCATTATCTCTAGGGACAGGGATGTATGGCTACACCTTC. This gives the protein CASSSLSLGTGMYGYTF.

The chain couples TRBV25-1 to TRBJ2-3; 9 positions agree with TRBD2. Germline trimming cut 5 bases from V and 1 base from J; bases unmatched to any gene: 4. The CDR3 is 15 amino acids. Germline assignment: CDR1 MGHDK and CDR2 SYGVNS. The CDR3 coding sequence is TGTGCCAGCAGTTTTAGCGGGAGCGGCACAGATACGCAGTATTTT. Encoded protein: CASSFSGSGTDTQYF.

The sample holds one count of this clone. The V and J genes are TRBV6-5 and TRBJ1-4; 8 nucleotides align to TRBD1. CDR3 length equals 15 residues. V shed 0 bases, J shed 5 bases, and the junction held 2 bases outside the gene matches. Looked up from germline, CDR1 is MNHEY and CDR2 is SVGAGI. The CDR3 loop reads CASSYSWTGNEKLFF. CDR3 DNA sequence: TGTGCCAGCAGTTACTCGTGGACAGGGAATGAAAAACTGTTTTTT.

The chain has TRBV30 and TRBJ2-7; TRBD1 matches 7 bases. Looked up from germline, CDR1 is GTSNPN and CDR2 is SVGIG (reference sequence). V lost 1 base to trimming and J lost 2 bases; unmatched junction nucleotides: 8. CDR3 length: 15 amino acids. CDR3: CAWSALTGLTYEQYF. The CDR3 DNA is TGTGCCTGGAGTGCCCTGACAGGGCTTACCTACGAGCAGTACTTC.

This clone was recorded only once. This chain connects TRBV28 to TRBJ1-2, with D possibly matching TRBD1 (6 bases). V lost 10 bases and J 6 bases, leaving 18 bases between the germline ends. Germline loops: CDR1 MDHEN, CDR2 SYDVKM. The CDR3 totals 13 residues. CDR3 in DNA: TGTGCCACCCAAACAGGGAGAGTTGATGGCTACACCTTC. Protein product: CATQTGRVDGYTF.

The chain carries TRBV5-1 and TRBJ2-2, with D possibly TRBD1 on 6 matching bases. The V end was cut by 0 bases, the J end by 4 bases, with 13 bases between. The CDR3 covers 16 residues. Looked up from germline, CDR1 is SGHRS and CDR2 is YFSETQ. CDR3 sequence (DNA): TGCGCCAGCAGCTTGGATGGGACATGGAGCACCGGGGAGCTGTTTTTT. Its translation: CASSLDGTWSTGELFF.

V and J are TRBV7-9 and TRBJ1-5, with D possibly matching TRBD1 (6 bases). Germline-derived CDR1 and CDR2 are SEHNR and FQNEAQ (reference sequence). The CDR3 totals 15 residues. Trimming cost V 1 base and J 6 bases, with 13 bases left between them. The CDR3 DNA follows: TGTGCCAGCAGCTTAGGGGGGACATTAATTCAGCCCCAGCATTTT. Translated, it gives CASSLGGTLIQPQHF.

CDR3 residues: CASSFRDIYGYTF. The DNA of the CDR3 is TGTGCCAGCAGCTTTAGAGATATCTATGGCTACACCTTC. The gene calls are TRBV11-2 and TRBJ1-2; no firm D call. Germline loops: CDR1 SGHAT, CDR2 FQNNGV. This CDR3 is built from 13 residues. Trimming cost V 3 bases and J 4 bases, with 9 bases left between them.

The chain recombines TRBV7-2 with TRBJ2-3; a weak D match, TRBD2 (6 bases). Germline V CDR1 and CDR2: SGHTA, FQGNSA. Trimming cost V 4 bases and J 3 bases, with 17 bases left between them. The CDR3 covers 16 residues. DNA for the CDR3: TGTGCCAGCAGCTCCCGGCCCCGGGGGTCAACAGATACGCAGTATTTT. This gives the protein CASSSRPRGSTDTQYF. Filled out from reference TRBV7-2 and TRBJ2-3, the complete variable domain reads GAGVSQSPSNKVTEKGKDVELRCDPISGHTALYWYRQSLGQGLEFLIYFQGNSAPDKSGLPSDRFSAERTGGSVSTLTIQRTQQEDSAVYLCASSSRPRGSTDTQYFGPGTRLTVL.

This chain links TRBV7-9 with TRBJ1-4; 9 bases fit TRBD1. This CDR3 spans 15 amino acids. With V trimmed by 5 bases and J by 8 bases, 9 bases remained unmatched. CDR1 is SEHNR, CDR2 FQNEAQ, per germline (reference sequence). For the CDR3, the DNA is TGTGCCAGCAGCCCACGGGACAGGGTCCTAGAAAAACTGTTTTTT. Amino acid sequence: CASSPRDRVLEKLFF.

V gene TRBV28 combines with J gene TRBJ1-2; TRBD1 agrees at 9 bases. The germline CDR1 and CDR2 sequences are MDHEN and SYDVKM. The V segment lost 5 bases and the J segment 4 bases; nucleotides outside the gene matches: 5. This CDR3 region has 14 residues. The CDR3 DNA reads TGTGCCAGCAGTCTCGACAGGGGGATCTATGGCTACACCTTC. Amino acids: CASSLDRGIYGYTF.